Listed below are T cell receptor beta chains from one sample, sequenced in a study of T-cell reconstitution after alpha-beta-depleted transplantation in children. TCRdb called the PCR reads again in MiXCR, with one record for every CDR3 protein. This table has around 480,000 distinct CDR3 sequences, approximately 30% appearing once. This specimen consisted of PBMCs from the stem cell graft donor, obtained from the stem cell graft. The receptors derive from a human donor who donated a stem cell graft to a child with aplastic anemia. Both conserved end residues are part of each CDR3. Fields, in order: V gene, clone size, CDR3 length, D gene, J gene, CDR3 DNA, CDR3 protein. The D gene is left open where the match is weak. A clone size is listed for some rows: how often the clone was seen (once, few, many), or a class if it is expanded.

V gene: TRBV7-2; clone size: few; CDR3 length: 14; D gene: -; J gene: TRBJ2-5; CDR3 DNA: TGTGCCAGCAGCTACCCGACACTGGCAGAGACCCAGTACTTC; CDR3 protein: CASSYPTLAETQYF
V gene: TRBV6-5; clone size: -; CDR3 length: 15; D gene: -; J gene: TRBJ1-2; CDR3 DNA: TGTGCCAGCAGTAACGTCCGTGGCACGGACTATGGCTACACCTTC; CDR3 protein: CASSNVRGTDYGYTF
V gene: TRBV29-1; clone size: -; CDR3 length: 15; D gene: -; J gene: TRBJ2-1; CDR3 DNA: TGCAGCGTTGAAGATCAAGGCCAGCCCGTCTATGAGCAGTTCTTC; CDR3 protein: CSVEDQGQPVYEQFF
V gene: TRBV29-1; clone size: -; CDR3 length: 13; D gene: -; J gene: TRBJ2-3; CDR3 DNA: TGCAGCGTTGCGAGACTAGACACAGATACGCAGTATTTT; CDR3 protein: CSVARLDTDTQYF
V gene: TRBV7-9; clone size: few; CDR3 length: 17; D gene: TRBD2; J gene: TRBJ2-1; CDR3 DNA: TGTGCCAGCAGATATCCTAGCGGGCCTAGCCTTAACAATGAGCAGTTCTTC; CDR3 protein: CASRYPSGPSLNNEQFF
V gene: TRBV28; clone size: -; CDR3 length: 14; D gene: -; J gene: TRBJ1-2; CDR3 DNA: TGTGCCAGCAGTTTATTGCGGGACCACTATGGCTACACCTTC; CDR3 protein: CASSLLRDHYGYTF
V gene: TRBV6-2/TRBV6-3; clone size: few; CDR3 length: 16; D gene: -; J gene: TRBJ2-1; CDR3 DNA: TGTGCCAGCAGTTACTCACTGCGGAATTCCTACAATGAGCAGTTCTTC; CDR3 protein: CASSYSLRNSYNEQFF
V gene: TRBV20-1; clone size: many; CDR3 length: 14; D gene: -; J gene: TRBJ1-1; CDR3 DNA: TGCAGTGCTAGAGATGGCAGCCAGAACACTGAAGCTTTCTTT; CDR3 protein: CSARDGSQNTEAFF
V gene: TRBV18; clone size: -; CDR3 length: 14; D gene: -; J gene: TRBJ2-3; CDR3 DNA: TGTGCCAGCTCACCAGGGAGAAACACAGATACGCAGTATTTT; CDR3 protein: CASSPGRNTDTQYF
V gene: TRBV5-1; clone size: few; CDR3 length: 14; D gene: TRBD1; J gene: TRBJ2-2; CDR3 DNA: TGCGCCAGCAGCACCGGGACAGGGAACGGGGAGCTGTTTTTT; CDR3 protein: CASSTGTGNGELFF
V gene: TRBV27; clone size: -; CDR3 length: 15; D gene: -; J gene: TRBJ1-2; CDR3 DNA: TGTGCCAGCAGTCCCCGGACAGCCGGGGGCTATGGCTACACCTTC; CDR3 protein: CASSPRTAGGYGYTF
V gene: TRBV20-1; clone size: -; CDR3 length: 14; D gene: -; J gene: TRBJ2-5; CDR3 DNA: TGCAGTGCTAGAGCGGGGGCGGAGTGGGAGACCCAGTACTTC; CDR3 protein: CSARAGAEWETQYF
V gene: TRBV29-1; clone size: -; CDR3 length: 12; D gene: -; J gene: TRBJ2-3; CDR3 DNA: TGCAGCGTTGACCGAGGGGGAAATACGCAGTATTTT; CDR3 protein: CSVDRGGNTQYF
V gene: TRBV6-2/TRBV6-3; clone size: -; CDR3 length: 13; D gene: TRBD2; J gene: TRBJ2-1; CDR3 DNA: TGTGCCAGCCGGACTAGCGGGAGTGATGAGCAGTTCTTC; CDR3 protein: CASRTSGSDEQFF
V gene: TRBV6-1; clone size: -; CDR3 length: 15; D gene: TRBD2; J gene: TRBJ2-7; CDR3 DNA: TGTGCCAGCAGTAAGACGACTAGCGGCTCCTACGAGCAGTACTTC; CDR3 protein: CASSKTTSGSYEQYF
V gene: TRBV20-1; clone size: many; CDR3 length: 14; D gene: -; J gene: TRBJ1-1; CDR3 DNA: TGCAGTGCTAGAGATCGGGTGGTCTACACTGAAGCTTTCTTT; CDR3 protein: CSARDRVVYTEAFF
V gene: TRBV6-1; clone size: -; CDR3 length: 16; D gene: TRBD2; J gene: TRBJ2-5; CDR3 DNA: TGTGCCAGCAGCCGGACGCTAGCGGGAGGTCAAGAGACCCAGTACTTC; CDR3 protein: CASSRTLAGGQETQYF
V gene: TRBV6-2/TRBV6-3; clone size: few; CDR3 length: 17; D gene: -; J gene: TRBJ2-3; CDR3 DNA: TGTGCCAGCAGTTACTCGATGGGGGACCCCCCTACAGATACGCAGTATTTT; CDR3 protein: CASSYSMGDPPTDTQYF
V gene: TRBV5-1; clone size: few; CDR3 length: 14; D gene: TRBD1; J gene: TRBJ1-2; CDR3 DNA: TGCGCCAGCAATCCACTGACAGGGAGCCATGGCTACACCTTC; CDR3 protein: CASNPLTGSHGYTF
V gene: TRBV7-9; clone size: few; CDR3 length: 16; D gene: -; J gene: TRBJ1-6; CDR3 DNA: TGTGCCAGCAGCTTAGGAACAGGGACTCAAAATTCACCCCTCCACTTT; CDR3 protein: CASSLGTGTQNSPLHF
V gene: TRBV11-2; clone size: -; CDR3 length: 14; D gene: -; J gene: TRBJ1-2; CDR3 DNA: TGTGCCAGCAGCTTAGTGGGGGCTGGCTATGGCTACACCTTC; CDR3 protein: CASSLVGAGYGYTF
V gene: TRBV20-1; clone size: many; CDR3 length: 15; D gene: TRBD2; J gene: TRBJ2-1; CDR3 DNA: TGCAGTGCTAGCGGCGGACTAGCGGGGAACAATGAGCAGTTCTTC; CDR3 protein: CSASGGLAGNNEQFF
V gene: TRBV2; clone size: -; CDR3 length: 13; D gene: -; J gene: TRBJ1-5; CDR3 DNA: TGTGCCAGCAGTACCGACAGAAATCAGCCCCAGCATTTT; CDR3 protein: CASSTDRNQPQHF
V gene: TRBV30; clone size: -; CDR3 length: 14; D gene: -; J gene: TRBJ2-2; CDR3 DNA: TGTGCCTGGAGTGGAGGGACCAACACCGGGGAGCTGTTTTTT; CDR3 protein: CAWSGGTNTGELFF
V gene: TRBV5-1; clone size: -; CDR3 length: 13; D gene: -; J gene: TRBJ2-1; CDR3 DNA: TGCGCCAGCAGCGGGACGACAGGCAATGAGCAGTTCTTC; CDR3 protein: CASSGTTGNEQFF
V gene: TRBV3-1; clone size: -; CDR3 length: 16; D gene: -; J gene: TRBJ2-1; CDR3 DNA: TGTGCCAGCAGCCATTTAGAGGGCCGCTCCTACAATGAGCAGTTCTTC; CDR3 protein: CASSHLEGRSYNEQFF
V gene: TRBV20-1; clone size: -; CDR3 length: 13; D gene: -; J gene: TRBJ1-3; CDR3 DNA: TGCAGTGCTAGAGCTGCCCGAGGGACCACCATATATTTT; CDR3 protein: CSARAARGTTIYF
V gene: TRBV6-2/TRBV6-3; clone size: few; CDR3 length: 15; D gene: TRBD2; J gene: TRBJ2-1; CDR3 DNA: TGTGCCAGCAGCAGGGGACTAGTTGAAATCGATGAGCAGTTCTTC; CDR3 protein: CASSRGLVEIDEQFF
V gene: TRBV7-9; clone size: once; CDR3 length: 16; D gene: -; J gene: TRBJ2-2; CDR3 DNA: TGTGCCAGCAGCTGGAGCGGGTCCGCGAACACCGGGGAGCTGTTTTTT; CDR3 protein: CASSWSGSANTGELFF
V gene: TRBV9; clone size: -; CDR3 length: 14; D gene: -; J gene: TRBJ1-5; CDR3 DNA: TGTGCCAGCAGCGCGGGAGTGGGGGTTCAGCCCCAGCATTTT; CDR3 protein: CASSAGVGVQPQHF
V gene: TRBV29-1; clone size: -; CDR3 length: 10; D gene: -; J gene: TRBJ2-5; CDR3 DNA: TGCAGCGTTGTGGACGAGACCCAGTACTTC; CDR3 protein: CSVVDETQYF
V gene: TRBV29-1; clone size: -; CDR3 length: 12; D gene: -; J gene: TRBJ2-7; CDR3 DNA: TGCAGCGTTGCCGAGGCCACATACGAGCAGTACTTC; CDR3 protein: CSVAEATYEQYF
V gene: TRBV24-1; clone size: -; CDR3 length: 18; D gene: TRBD2; J gene: TRBJ2-1; CDR3 DNA: TGTGCCACCAGTGAAGGGACTAGCGGGATCTTTGCTGTCGATGAGCAGTTCTTC; CDR3 protein: CATSEGTSGIFAVDEQFF
V gene: TRBV30; clone size: -; CDR3 length: 12; D gene: -; J gene: TRBJ2-1; CDR3 DNA: TGTGCCTATTTAACGGGGGGCAGTGAGCAGTTCTTC; CDR3 protein: CAYLTGGSEQFF
V gene: TRBV5-1; clone size: -; CDR3 length: 16; D gene: -; J gene: TRBJ2-5; CDR3 DNA: TGCGCCAGCAGCTTGGTGGTAGCGGCTGCGTCCCGGACCCAGTACTTC; CDR3 protein: CASSLVVAAASRTQYF
V gene: TRBV6-5; clone size: -; CDR3 length: 17; D gene: -; J gene: TRBJ1-5; CDR3 DNA: TGTGCCAGCGGAGGGGGGGCGGGGACCGATAGCAATCAGCCCCAGCATTTT; CDR3 protein: CASGGGAGTDSNQPQHF
V gene: TRBV5-1; clone size: few; CDR3 length: 16; D gene: TRBD1; J gene: TRBJ2-1; CDR3 DNA: TGCGCCAGCAGCTGGGGGCGACAGGGGGTTTACAATGAGCAGTTCTTC; CDR3 protein: CASSWGRQGVYNEQFF
V gene: TRBV28; clone size: few; CDR3 length: 18; D gene: -; J gene: TRBJ1-1; CDR3 DNA: TGTGCCAGCAGTTTATGGGGCCCAGGGGTGGGCTCGAACACTGAAGCTTTCTTT; CDR3 protein: CASSLWGPGVGSNTEAFF
V gene: TRBV7-9; clone size: few; CDR3 length: 12; D gene: -; J gene: TRBJ2-1; CDR3 DNA: TGTGCCAGCAGCTTAGCGGAAGGACTCGCACGCTTC; CDR3 protein: CASSLAEGLARF
V gene: TRBV5-6; clone size: -; CDR3 length: 14; D gene: -; J gene: TRBJ1-6; CDR3 DNA: TGTGCCAGCAGCTTGGGTACGGTCGTTGGGTCCCTCCACTTT; CDR3 protein: CASSLGTVVGSLHF
V gene: TRBV29-1; clone size: -; CDR3 length: 14; D gene: TRBD2; J gene: TRBJ2-1; CDR3 DNA: TGCAGCGTAATTAGCGGGATTATCTACAATGAGCAGTTCTTC; CDR3 protein: CSVISGIIYNEQFF
V gene: TRBV30; clone size: few; CDR3 length: 15; D gene: -; J gene: TRBJ2-1; CDR3 DNA: TGTGCCTGTACCGAGGAGGCGGGTCCTTACAATGAGCAGTTCTTC; CDR3 protein: CACTEEAGPYNEQFF
V gene: TRBV10-3; clone size: -; CDR3 length: 13; D gene: -; J gene: TRBJ1-4; CDR3 DNA: TGTGCCATCGGGGAGGACCTTAATGAAAAACTGTTTTTT; CDR3 protein: CAIGEDLNEKLFF
V gene: TRBV12-3/TRBV12-4; clone size: few; CDR3 length: 15; D gene: -; J gene: TRBJ2-2; CDR3 DNA: TGTGCCAGCAGTTTAAGGACTACTAACACCGGGGAGCTGTTTTTT; CDR3 protein: CASSLRTTNTGELFF
V gene: TRBV25-1; clone size: few; CDR3 length: 13; D gene: -; J gene: TRBJ1-4; CDR3 DNA: TGTGCCAGCACGGGGGGTCGTCTTCAAAAACTGTTTTTT; CDR3 protein: CASTGGRLQKLFF
V gene: TRBV4-3; clone size: -; CDR3 length: 12; D gene: -; J gene: TRBJ2-1; CDR3 DNA: TGCGCCAGCAGCTTAGATATCGATGAGCAGTTCTTC; CDR3 protein: CASSLDIDEQFF
V gene: TRBV20-1; clone size: few; CDR3 length: 14; D gene: -; J gene: TRBJ1-2; CDR3 DNA: TGCAGTGCTAGATCCCCCGGGGCTTCTAAAGGCTACACCTTC; CDR3 protein: CSARSPGASKGYTF
V gene: TRBV6-5; clone size: -; CDR3 length: 15; D gene: -; J gene: TRBJ2-1; CDR3 DNA: TGTGCCAGCAGCACAGGACACAGCTCCTACAATGAGCAGTTCTTC; CDR3 protein: CASSTGHSSYNEQFF
V gene: TRBV6-6; clone size: -; CDR3 length: 14; D gene: -; J gene: TRBJ2-2; CDR3 DNA: TGTGCCAGCAGTATGAGGGGGAACACCGGGGAGCTGTTTTTT; CDR3 protein: CASSMRGNTGELFF